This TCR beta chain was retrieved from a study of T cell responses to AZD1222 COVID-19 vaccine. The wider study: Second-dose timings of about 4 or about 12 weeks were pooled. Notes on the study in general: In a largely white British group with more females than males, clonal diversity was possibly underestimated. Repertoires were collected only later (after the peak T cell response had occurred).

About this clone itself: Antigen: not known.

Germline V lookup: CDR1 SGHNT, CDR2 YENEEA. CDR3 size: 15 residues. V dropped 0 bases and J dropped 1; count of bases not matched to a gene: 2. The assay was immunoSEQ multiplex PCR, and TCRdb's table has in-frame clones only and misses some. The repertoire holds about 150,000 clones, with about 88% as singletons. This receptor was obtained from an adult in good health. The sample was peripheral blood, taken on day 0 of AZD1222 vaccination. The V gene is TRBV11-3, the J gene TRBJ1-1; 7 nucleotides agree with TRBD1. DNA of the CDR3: TGTGCCAGCAGCTTAGAGGGGACAGCGAACACTGAAGCTTTCTTT. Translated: CASSLEGTANTEAFF.